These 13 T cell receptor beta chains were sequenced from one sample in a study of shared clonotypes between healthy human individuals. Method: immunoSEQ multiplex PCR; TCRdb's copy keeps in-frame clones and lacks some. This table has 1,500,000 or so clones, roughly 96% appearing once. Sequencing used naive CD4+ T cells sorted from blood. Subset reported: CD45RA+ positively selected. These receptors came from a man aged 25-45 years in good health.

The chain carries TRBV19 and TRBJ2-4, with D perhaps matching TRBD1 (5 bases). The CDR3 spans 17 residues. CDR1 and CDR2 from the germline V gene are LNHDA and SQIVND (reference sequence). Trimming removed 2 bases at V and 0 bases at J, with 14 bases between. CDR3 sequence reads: CASSISTGLRAKNIQYF. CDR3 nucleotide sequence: TGTGCCAGTAGTATATCAACAGGTCTCCGAGCCAAAAACATTCAGTACTTC.

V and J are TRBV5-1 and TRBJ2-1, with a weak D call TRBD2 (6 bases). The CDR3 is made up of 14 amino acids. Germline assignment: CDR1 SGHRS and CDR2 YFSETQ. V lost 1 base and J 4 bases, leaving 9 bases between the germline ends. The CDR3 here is CASSLLGGYNEQFF. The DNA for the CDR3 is TGCGCCAGCAGCTTGCTCGGGGGTTACAATGAGCAGTTCTTC.

CDR3 DNA: TGTGCCAGCAACCCTTGGGCCAACAATCAGCCCCAGCATTTT. It specifies CASNPWANNQPQHF. The chain couples TRBV28 to TRBJ1-5; unclear D gene. V shed 7 bases and J shed 3 bases, with 13 bases lying between them. Germline V gene data show CDR1 as MDHEN and CDR2 as SYDVKM. The CDR3 runs to 14 residues.

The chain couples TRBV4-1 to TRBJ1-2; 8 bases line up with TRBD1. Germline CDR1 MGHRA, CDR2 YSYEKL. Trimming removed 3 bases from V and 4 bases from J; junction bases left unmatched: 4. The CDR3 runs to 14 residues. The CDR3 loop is CASSHDRGLYGYTF. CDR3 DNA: TGCGCCAGCAGCCATGACAGGGGCCTCTATGGCTACACCTTC.

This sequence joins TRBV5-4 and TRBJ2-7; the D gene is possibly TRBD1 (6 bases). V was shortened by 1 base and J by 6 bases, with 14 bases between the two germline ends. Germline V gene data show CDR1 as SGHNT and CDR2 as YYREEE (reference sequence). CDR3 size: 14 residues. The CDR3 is CASSLRARGSEQYF. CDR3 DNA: TGTGCCAGCAGCTTGAGGGCAAGGGGGAGCGAGCAGTACTTC.

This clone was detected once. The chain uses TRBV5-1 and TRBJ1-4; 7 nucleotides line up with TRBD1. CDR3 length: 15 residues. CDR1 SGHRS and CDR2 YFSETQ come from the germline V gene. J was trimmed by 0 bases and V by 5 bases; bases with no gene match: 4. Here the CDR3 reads CASRRTGATNEKLFF. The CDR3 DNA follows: TGCGCCAGCAGGCGGACAGGAGCAACTAATGAAAAACTGTTTTTT.

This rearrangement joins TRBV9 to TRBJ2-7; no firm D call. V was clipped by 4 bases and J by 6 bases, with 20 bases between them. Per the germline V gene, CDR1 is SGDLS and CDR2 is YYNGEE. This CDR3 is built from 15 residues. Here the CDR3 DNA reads TGTGCCAGCAGCCCCCTGCCGACTCTTGACCGCGAGCAGTACTTC. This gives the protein CASSPLPTLDREQYF.

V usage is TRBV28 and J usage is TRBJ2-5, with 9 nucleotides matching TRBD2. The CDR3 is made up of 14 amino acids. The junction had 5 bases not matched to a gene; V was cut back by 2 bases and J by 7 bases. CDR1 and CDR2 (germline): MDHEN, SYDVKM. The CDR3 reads CASSLKAGGGTQYF. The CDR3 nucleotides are TGTGCCAGCAGTTTAAAAGCGGGGGGTGGGACCCAGTACTTC.

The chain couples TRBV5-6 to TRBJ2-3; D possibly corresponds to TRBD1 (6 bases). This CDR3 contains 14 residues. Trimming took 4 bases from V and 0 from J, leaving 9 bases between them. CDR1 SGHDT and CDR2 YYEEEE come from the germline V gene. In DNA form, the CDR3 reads TGTGCCAGCAGCGGGACACCTAGCACAGATACGCAGTATTTT. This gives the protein CASSGTPSTDTQYF.

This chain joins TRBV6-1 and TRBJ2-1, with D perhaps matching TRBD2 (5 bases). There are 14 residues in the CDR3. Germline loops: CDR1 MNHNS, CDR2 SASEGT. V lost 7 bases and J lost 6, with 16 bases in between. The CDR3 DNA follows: TGTGCCAGCACTGGACCCGGGGAGAGCAATGAGCAGTTCTTC. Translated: CASTGPGESNEQFF.

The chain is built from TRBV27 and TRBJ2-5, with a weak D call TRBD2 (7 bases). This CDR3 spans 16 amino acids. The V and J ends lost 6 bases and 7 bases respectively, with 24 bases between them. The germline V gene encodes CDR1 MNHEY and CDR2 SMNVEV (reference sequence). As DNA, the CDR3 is TGTGCCAGCAGCCCGGACAGACTAGCTCAGTGGTGGACCCAGTACTTC. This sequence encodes CASSPDRLAQWWTQYF.

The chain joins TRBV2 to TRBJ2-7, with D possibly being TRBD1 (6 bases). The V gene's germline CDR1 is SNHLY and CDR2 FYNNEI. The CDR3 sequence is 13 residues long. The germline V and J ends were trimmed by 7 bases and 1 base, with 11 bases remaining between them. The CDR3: CASIRTESYEQYF. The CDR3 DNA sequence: TGTGCCAGCATCAGGACAGAATCCTACGAGCAGTACTTC.

CDR3 sequence reads: CASSQGLAGQFF. The CDR3 DNA sequence: TGTGCCAGCAGCCAGGGTCTAGCGGGTCAGTTCTTC. The genes are TRBV14 and TRBJ2-1, with 8 bases identical to TRBD2. The CDR3 totals 12 residues. Germline-derived CDR1 and CDR2 are SGHDN and FVKESK. V gave up 3 bases and J gave up 13 bases; unmatched junction bases: 5.